The rows below give T cell receptor beta chains drawn from one sample of a study of monozygotic twins with inflammatory bowel disease. TCRdb derives one entry per CDR3 protein from the 5' RACE reads, leaving out DNA. The sample has approximately 150,000 distinct CDR3 sequences; the top ten hold around 7%. The specimen sequenced was blood. These receptors all stem from a human donor with ulcerative colitis or Crohn's disease, or a healthy co-twin of an affected twin (not recorded which). Both conserved end residues are part of each CDR3. Each record gives: V gene, J gene, CDR3 length, CDR3 protein.

v_call: TRBV5-1; j_call: TRBJ1-5; cdr3_length: 16; cdr3_aa: CASSPGQGDSNQPQHF
v_call: TRBV29-1; j_call: TRBJ2-7; cdr3_length: 12; cdr3_aa: CSVQSPSYEQYF
v_call: TRBV6-4; j_call: TRBJ2-1; cdr3_length: 15; cdr3_aa: CASSDSTSYGNEQFF
v_call: TRBV7-2; j_call: TRBJ2-7; cdr3_length: 12; cdr3_aa: CASSASSYEQYF
v_call: TRBV6-1; j_call: TRBJ2-5; cdr3_length: 15; cdr3_aa: CASGGTEGSQETQYF
v_call: TRBV23-1; j_call: TRBJ1-1; cdr3_length: 15; cdr3_aa: CASSPQETLRTEAFF
v_call: TRBV12-3/TRBV12-4; j_call: TRBJ1-3; cdr3_length: 15; cdr3_aa: CASSLEGQGGDTIYF
v_call: TRBV5-1; j_call: TRBJ1-3; cdr3_length: 15; cdr3_aa: CASSFGTGSGNTIYF
v_call: TRBV5-1; j_call: TRBJ2-2; cdr3_length: 15; cdr3_aa: CASSLGATGTGELFF
v_call: TRBV5-1; j_call: TRBJ2-2; cdr3_length: 12; cdr3_aa: CASSLSGTELFF
v_call: TRBV5-4; j_call: TRBJ2-7; cdr3_length: 14; cdr3_aa: CASSSQDRSWEQYF
v_call: TRBV7-2; j_call: TRBJ2-7; cdr3_length: 13; cdr3_aa: CASRLGRYYEQYF
v_call: TRBV9; j_call: TRBJ2-2; cdr3_length: 15; cdr3_aa: CASSARQGAAGELFF
v_call: TRBV7-9; j_call: TRBJ1-5; cdr3_length: 12; cdr3_aa: CASSLETGVQHF
v_call: TRBV24-1; j_call: TRBJ2-5; cdr3_length: 12; cdr3_aa: CATSDLGETQYF
v_call: TRBV5-1; j_call: TRBJ2-3; cdr3_length: 16; cdr3_aa: CASSLPLAGSTDTQYF
v_call: TRBV12-3/TRBV12-4; j_call: TRBJ1-1; cdr3_length: 14; cdr3_aa: CASSLVTGTGEAFF
v_call: TRBV6-5; j_call: TRBJ1-1; cdr3_length: 16; cdr3_aa: CASSYPPGQGITEAFF
v_call: TRBV19; j_call: TRBJ1-5; cdr3_length: 16; cdr3_aa: CASSTLLLLGNQPQHF
v_call: TRBV19; j_call: TRBJ1-1; cdr3_length: 14; cdr3_aa: CASSISPANTEAFF
v_call: TRBV20-1; j_call: TRBJ2-4; cdr3_length: 11; cdr3_aa: CSVRGKNIQFF
v_call: TRBV7-2; j_call: TRBJ2-1; cdr3_length: 13; cdr3_aa: CASSLSGSGEQFF
v_call: TRBV27; j_call: TRBJ1-1; cdr3_length: 17; cdr3_aa: CASSPFGDKGKESEAFF
v_call: TRBV28; j_call: TRBJ1-4; cdr3_length: 13; cdr3_aa: CASLQGGNEKLFF
v_call: TRBV20-1; j_call: TRBJ2-3; cdr3_length: 17; cdr3_aa: CSARDMGPLPSTDTQYF
v_call: TRBV6-5; j_call: TRBJ1-3; cdr3_length: 15; cdr3_aa: CASSSGQLAGNTIYF
v_call: TRBV7-2; j_call: TRBJ2-5; cdr3_length: 14; cdr3_aa: CASSLDQGVKTQYF
v_call: TRBV14; j_call: TRBJ2-3; cdr3_length: 16; cdr3_aa: CASSPLTTCGTDTQYF
v_call: TRBV6-5; j_call: TRBJ1-5; cdr3_length: 13; cdr3_aa: CASSSTYNQPQHF
v_call: TRBV20-1; j_call: TRBJ1-3; cdr3_length: 17; cdr3_aa: CSAREGNRGYAGNTIYF
v_call: TRBV6-2/TRBV6-3; j_call: TRBJ2-4; cdr3_length: 14; cdr3_aa: CASGNRAPYIPSDF
v_call: TRBV20-1; j_call: TRBJ1-5; cdr3_length: 15; cdr3_aa: CSARDGTNSNQPQHF
v_call: TRBV14; j_call: TRBJ1-2; cdr3_length: 14; cdr3_aa: CASSAPGASYGYTF
v_call: TRBV6-1; j_call: TRBJ2-7; cdr3_length: 15; cdr3_aa: CASRGGGSPTYEQYF
v_call: TRBV9; j_call: TRBJ2-1; cdr3_length: 16; cdr3_aa: CASRDLEGGSYNEQFF
v_call: TRBV5-4; j_call: TRBJ2-3; cdr3_length: 14; cdr3_aa: CASSSRDYTDSQYF
v_call: TRBV27; j_call: TRBJ1-6; cdr3_length: 13; cdr3_aa: CASRDRSNSPLHF
v_call: TRBV6-2/TRBV6-3; j_call: TRBJ2-3; cdr3_length: 15; cdr3_aa: CASSRDSYKTDTQYF
v_call: TRBV5-4; j_call: TRBJ1-2; cdr3_length: 14; cdr3_aa: CASSLGDRVDGYTF
v_call: TRBV28; j_call: TRBJ1-6; cdr3_length: 17; cdr3_aa: CASSTNLAGGLGGPLHF
v_call: TRBV7-2; j_call: TRBJ2-1; cdr3_length: 17; cdr3_aa: CASRRVPLAYTYNEQFF
v_call: TRBV5-1; j_call: TRBJ2-1; cdr3_length: 16; cdr3_aa: CASSLAGAGSYNEQFF
v_call: TRBV12-3/TRBV12-4; j_call: TRBJ2-5; cdr3_length: 18; cdr3_aa: CASSFFIGGTASQETQYF